This T cell receptor (beta chain) was recovered during a study of T cell responses to AZD1222 COVID-19 vaccine. General study results and limits: Among AZD1222 vaccinees, only six or seven were seropositive at baseline. Vaccine-associated CD4 TCRs ranged over spike, dominating at 160-218 and 743-854. Per reports, nearly half of all spike-specific TCRs target regions that are unmutated in variants. Samples come after the peak T cell response, not at day 14.

Profiling relied on immunoSEQ multiplex PCR, and the TCRdb table lists in-frame clones only, not all of them. Among tens of thousands of clones listed, 85% to 90% were seen once. In germline, CDR1 is MNHEY, CDR2 SVGAGI. The CDR3 length is 14 residues. Trimming removed 2 bases at V and 5 bases at J, with 13 bases between. As regards this clone: Its specificity is not known.

The sequencing here drew on peripheral blood, taken on day 0 of MenACWY control vaccination. This TCR was sampled from an adult in good health. The J gene is TRBJ2-7, the V gene TRBV6-5, with a tentative D call TRBD1 (6 bases). The CDR3 region is CASSYGGAVDEQYF. The DNA of the CDR3 is TGTGCCAGCAGTTACGGGGGCGCGGTCGACGAGCAGTACTTC.